This entry features one T cell receptor beta chain sequence. This clone's antigen is unknown. No much larger clone exists at a distance of one base, and base qualities are not known. This specimen's time point label, per the study, means: cells obtained before transplantation from donor or recipient. CD3+CD4+ and CD3+CD8+ populations were FACS-sorted from unstimulated pre-transplant donor and recipient cells taken from spleen or lymph nodes. This entry is derived from a study of graft-versus-host responses after intestinal transplantation (dated by TCRdb to the early 2020s). In the study overall: The transplants that recipients got were multivisceral, liver-intestinal, or isolated intestinal. Every recipient was given anti-thymocyte globulin induction, then maintenance tacrolimus and steroids for about 3 years. After intestinal transplantation, graft-versus-host and host-versus-graft alloreactive T cell clones were followed in the graft, circulation and bone marrow using bulk TCR-beta CDR3 sequencing. To identify alloreactive clones, pre-transplant mixed lymphocyte reaction products were sequenced and then compared with unstimulated pre-transplant donor and recipient T cells. The cohort enrolled under 25 intestinal transplant recipients including one retransplant, and a few patients lacking pretransplant specimens were excluded. A peak of at least 4% donor T cells among recipient peripheral blood mononuclear cells was the definition used for donor T cell macrochimerism. Instead of going to the commercial service, samples from a few later patients were sequenced in-house on an Illumina MiSeq and processed with MiXCR.

The research as a whole found: GvH clones were found in recipient bone marrow, and some of the GvH clones appeared earlier in ileal mucosa or blood, which is consistent with an intestinal mucosal origin. The conclusions were limited by the relatively low number and heterogeneity of the intestinal transplant patients. Patients with donor T cell macrochimerism had high GvH to HvG T cell clonal ratios in their allografts. Early after transplant, peak levels of circulating GvH clones were found to be associated with declines in HvG clones.

Receptor libraries were prepared by the immunoSEQ multiplex PCR assay. For most patients, genomic DNA was isolated with the Qiagen DNeasy Blood and Tissue Kit and shipped frozen to Adaptive Biotechnologies for TCR sequencing. For most patients, high-throughput TCR-beta CDR3 sequencing of genomic DNA was performed by Adaptive Biotechnologies. Processing in the source paper ran as follows. Adaptive's ImmunoSEQ software supplied the TCR sequencing data for around 19 patients, while MiXCR and VDJtools were used to process a few other patients. CD4 versus CD8 sorting errors were corrected by removing sequences found in both subsets at a frequency ratio below 5:1. CDR3 nucleotide sequences shared by donor and recipient were removed because the origin of these sequences could not be assigned. To count as alloreactive, a clone needed at least 2-fold expansion over unstimulated cells and a minimum CFSE-low frequency of 0.002% (template counts) or 0.001% (read counts). A clone was considered mappable if detected in the sequenced pre-transplant spleen, lymph node, or MLR CFSE-low populations of the donor or recipient. Cumulative frequency of alloreactive clones was calculated as a percentage of all sequences weighted by copy number. TCRdb limited this immuneACCESS table to in-frame rearrangements with V and J called. A share of clones is missing; checked studies link under half to unresolved V genes, and the rest is unexplained. The V and J calls and clone size are taken from that table; D and trimming were inferred from the DNA. The sample data list 75,000 to 95,000 clones, and under 95% of these were observed just once. Of the sample, 2% is held by the ten largest clones.

The germline V gene (reference sequence) gives CDR1 as MNHEY and CDR2 as SMNVEV. The CDR3 numbers 13 residues from cysteine through phenylalanine. Of the read, only the CDR3 DNA is kept; its 39 bases are in frame from base 1. Here V drops 8 bases and J drops 6 bases, and the junction holds 4 bases not matched to any gene. The specimen comprised unstimulated CD8+ T cells sorted from spleen or lymph node cells, sampled before intestinal transplant. The V and J segments used are TRBV27 and TRBJ2-2; TRBD1 lines up with 9 middle nucleotides. The clonotype comes from a human donor who received an intestinal transplant. In nucleotides, the sequence is TGTGCCAGCGCTACAGGGGGCTCCGGGGAGCTGTTTTTT. Translated, it gives CASATGGSGELFF.